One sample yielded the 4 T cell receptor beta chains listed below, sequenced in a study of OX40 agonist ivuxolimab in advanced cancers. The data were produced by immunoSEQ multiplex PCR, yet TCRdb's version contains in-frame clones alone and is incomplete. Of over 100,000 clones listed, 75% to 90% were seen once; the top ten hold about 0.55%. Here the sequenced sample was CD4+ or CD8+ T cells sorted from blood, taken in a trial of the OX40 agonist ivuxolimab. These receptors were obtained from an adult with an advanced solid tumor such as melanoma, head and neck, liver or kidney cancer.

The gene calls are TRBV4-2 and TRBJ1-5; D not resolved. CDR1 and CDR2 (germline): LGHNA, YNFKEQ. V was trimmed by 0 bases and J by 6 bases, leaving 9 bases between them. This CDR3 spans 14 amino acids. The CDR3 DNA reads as TGTGCCAGCAGCCAAGATCCGGACGGTCAGCCCCAGCATTTT. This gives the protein CASSQDPDGQPQHF.

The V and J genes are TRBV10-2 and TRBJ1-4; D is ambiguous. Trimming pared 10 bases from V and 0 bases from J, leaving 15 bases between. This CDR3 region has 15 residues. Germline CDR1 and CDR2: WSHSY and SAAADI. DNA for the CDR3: TGCGCCACCTGTAAAGGGCCGTCAACTAATGAAAAACTGTTTTTT. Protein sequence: CATCKGPSTNEKLFF.

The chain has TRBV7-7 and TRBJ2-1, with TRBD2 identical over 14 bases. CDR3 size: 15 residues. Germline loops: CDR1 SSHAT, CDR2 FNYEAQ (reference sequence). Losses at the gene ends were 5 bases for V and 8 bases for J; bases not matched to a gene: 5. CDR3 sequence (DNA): TGTGCCAGCAGCGCGACTAGCGGGGGGGCCCATGAGCAGTTCTTC. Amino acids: CASSATSGGAHEQFF. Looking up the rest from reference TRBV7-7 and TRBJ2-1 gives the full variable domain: GAGVSQSPRYKVTKRGQDVTLRCDPISSHATLYWYQQALGQGPEFLTYFNYEAQPDKSGLPSDRFSAERPEGSISTLTIQRTEQRDSAMYRCASSATSGGAHEQFFGPGTRLTVL.

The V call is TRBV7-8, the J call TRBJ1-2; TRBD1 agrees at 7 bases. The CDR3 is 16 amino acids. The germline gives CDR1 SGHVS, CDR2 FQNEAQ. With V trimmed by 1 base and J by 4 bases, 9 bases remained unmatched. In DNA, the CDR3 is TGTGCCAGCAGCTTAGGTCCGGACAGGAGTTCCTATGGCTACACCTTC. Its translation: CASSLGPDRSSYGYTF.